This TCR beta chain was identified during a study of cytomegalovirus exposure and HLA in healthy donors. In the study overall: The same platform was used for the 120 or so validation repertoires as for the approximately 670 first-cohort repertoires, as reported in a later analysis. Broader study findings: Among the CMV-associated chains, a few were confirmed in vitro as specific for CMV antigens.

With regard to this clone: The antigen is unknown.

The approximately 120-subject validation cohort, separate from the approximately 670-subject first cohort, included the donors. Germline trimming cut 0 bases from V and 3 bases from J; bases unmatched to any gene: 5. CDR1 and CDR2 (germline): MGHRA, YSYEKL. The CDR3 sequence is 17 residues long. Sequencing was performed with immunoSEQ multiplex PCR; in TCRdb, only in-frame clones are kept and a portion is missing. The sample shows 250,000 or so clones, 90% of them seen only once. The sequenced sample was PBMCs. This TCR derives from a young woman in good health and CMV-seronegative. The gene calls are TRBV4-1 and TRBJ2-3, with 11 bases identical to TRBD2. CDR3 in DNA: TGCGCCAGCAGCCAAGATCTGAGACTAGCGGGGACAGATACGCAGTATTTT. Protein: CASSQDLRLAGTDTQYF.